The 4 T cell receptor beta chains given below trace back to one sample, sequenced in a study of cytomegalovirus exposure and HLA in healthy donors. PCR used 60 Vbeta primers and 13 Jbeta primers. Sequencing was performed with immunoSEQ multiplex PCR; in TCRdb, only in-frame clones are kept and a portion is missing. The sample lists some 180,000 clones, roughly 74% occurring once. The sequencing sample was made of PBMCs. The source is a woman aged 30 to 39 in good health and CMV-seropositive.

This clone is a singleton in its sample. V is TRBV21-1 and J is TRBJ1-6; the D call in the table, TRBD1, was not verified against the DNA. TRBV21-1 is a documented pseudogene. The CDR3 totals 18 residues. The DNA of the CDR3 is TGTGCCAGCAGCGGACGGCTAGGACAGGAAAAAGATAATTCACCCCTCCACTTT. This translates into CASSGRLGQEKDNSPLHF.

On this clone itself: The germline gene is not matched at one end of the junction; a read error may be the cause. The chain employs TRBV28 and TRBJ2-1; 7 bases are shared with TRBD2. The CDR3 runs 15 residues. Germline V gives CDR1 MDHEN, CDR2 SYDVKM. CDR3 DNA sequence: TGTGCCAGCAGTGGGGGAGGGACCTCCGACAATGAGCAGTTCTTC. Protein: CASSGGGTSDNEQFF.

The sample holds one count of this clone. This chain connects TRBV27 to TRBJ2-3; 14 bases are shared with TRBD2. The V segment lost 5 bases and the J segment 5 bases; nucleotides outside the gene matches: 9. The CDR3 totals 17 residues. Germline V gene sequence: CDR1 MNHEY, CDR2 SMNVEV (reference sequence). The CDR3 region is CASSPQTSGRAKDTQYF. CDR3 DNA: TGTGCCAGCAGTCCCCAGACTAGCGGGAGGGCCAAAGATACGCAGTATTTT.

The V call is TRBV12-2, the J call TRBJ2-2; the D call TRBD2 from the table was never checked on the DNA. TRBV12-2 is a known pseudogene. The CDR3 is 16 residues long. Here the CDR3 reads CASRFIGLRCTGELFF. For the CDR3, the DNA is TGTGCAAGTCGCTTTATTGGACTAAGATGCACCGGGGAGCTGTTTTTT.